The T cell receptor (beta chain) under discussion was sequenced for a study of blood T cell repertoires in COVID-19. The study recruited people aged 18 to 89 years across about two dozen US areas. As processed by the authors: Amplifying reference gene primers gave estimates of nucleated cell counts. This table comes from immunoSEQ multiplex PCR, and its TCRdb copy is limited to in-frame clones, with some not included. V and J calls and clone size are copied from that table; D and trimming were computed from the DNA. The table has approximately 260,000 clones, roughly 90% seen once. Trimming pared 5 bases from V and 6 bases from J, leaving 13 bases between. The germline CDR1 and CDR2 sequences are MDHEN and SYDVKM. There are 13 residues in the CDR3.

Material: PBMCs or T cells enriched from blood (not recorded which). This clonotype originated in a woman between 25 and 40 years old with acute COVID-19. The rearrangement links TRBV28 to TRBJ1-2; D may be TRBD1 (6 bases). DNA for the CDR3: TGTGCCAGCAGTCCCGGGGACACAAATGGCTACACCTTC. As protein: CASSPGDTNGYTF.